These 9 T cell receptor beta chains were sequenced from one sample in a study of blood T cell repertoires in COVID-19. The data were produced by immunoSEQ multiplex PCR, yet TCRdb's version contains in-frame clones alone and is incomplete. The repertoire holds around 170,000 clones, with approximately 80% as singletons. Material for sequencing was PBMCs or T cells enriched from blood (not recorded which). These receptors all come from a man aged 50 or older who had recovered from COVID-19.

V usage is TRBV6-5 and J usage is TRBJ2-1; 8 nucleotides match TRBD2. The CDR3 contains 15 residues. V gave up 6 bases and J gave up 4 bases; unmatched junction bases: 8. CDR1 MNHEY and CDR2 SVGAGI come from the germline V gene. DNA of the CDR3: TGTGCCAGCAGGCGAAGCGGGGGCCGATACAATGAGCAGTTCTTC. This translates into CASRRSGGRYNEQFF.

This sequence joins TRBV5-1 and TRBJ2-5; 9 bases map to TRBD1. CDR1 is SGHRS, CDR2 YFSETQ, per germline. The trim removed 4 bases at V and 5 bases at J, leaving 9 bases unmatched. There are 15 residues in the CDR3. The CDR3 is CASSGKQGARETQYF. CDR3 nucleotides: TGCGCCAGCAGCGGAAAACAGGGGGCCAGGGAGACCCAGTACTTC.

The chain couples TRBV7-2 to TRBJ2-3, with 7 bases identical to TRBD2. Germline V gene sequence: CDR1 SGHTA, CDR2 FQGNSA. The CDR3 runs to 15 residues. V shed 0 bases and J 6 bases; nucleotides not matched to a gene: 6. The CDR3 sequence is CASSLAPSGVDTQYF. In DNA form, the CDR3 reads TGTGCCAGCAGCTTAGCGCCCAGCGGGGTTGATACGCAGTATTTT.

The V gene is TRBV19, the J gene TRBJ1-1; 7 bases align to TRBD1. CDR1 is LNHDA and CDR2 is SQIVND in the germline V gene (reference sequence). The CDR3 is 13 amino acids. Losses at the gene ends were 4 bases for V and 10 bases for J; bases not matched to a gene: 9. CDR3 residues: CASSTLRQGLAFF. CDR3 DNA: TGTGCCAGTAGTACCCTCCGACAGGGTCTAGCTTTCTTT.

The V and J genes are TRBV6-5 and TRBJ1-2; D is perhaps TRBD1 (5 bases). The germline V gene has CDR1 MNHEY and CDR2 SVGAGI. V was pared by 10 bases and J by 3 bases, with 18 bases between. This CDR3 spans 14 amino acids. The CDR3: CATGGIDTDYGYTF. The CDR3 DNA reads TGTGCCACCGGGGGAATTGACACGGACTATGGCTACACCTTC.

The chain couples TRBV6-2 or TRBV6-3 to TRBJ2-4; TRBD2 matches 15 bases. The CDR3 totals 18 residues. V shed 0 bases, J shed 4 bases, and the junction held 4 bases outside the gene matches. Germline V gene lookup returns CDR1 MNHEY and CDR2 SVGEGT. CDR3 bases: TGTGCCAGCAGTTACTCAGGTGGGACTAGCGGGGGGAAAAACATTCAGTACTTC. It translates to CASSYSGGTSGGKNIQYF.

This chain links TRBV25-1 with TRBJ2-7, with D unresolved. CDR1 and CDR2 from the germline V gene are MGHDK and SYGVNS. This CDR3 has 10 amino acids. V was trimmed by 4 bases and J by 6 bases, leaving 4 bases between them. The CDR3 DNA is TGTGCCAGCAGTGCAGGCGAGCAGTACTTC. Translation: CASSAGEQYF.

CDR3 in DNA: TGTGCCAGCGGCCGGGACAGGGTAGCAGATACGCAGTATTTT. Its translation: CASGRDRVADTQYF. The V and J genes are TRBV6-5 and TRBJ2-3; TRBD1 aligns across 9 bases. V shed 8 bases and J 4 bases; nucleotides not matched to a gene: 7. Germline V gene data show CDR1 as MNHEY and CDR2 as SVGAGI. CDR3 length: 14 amino acids.

The chain has TRBV28 and TRBJ1-5, with D perhaps TRBD1 (5 bases). The CDR3 is made up of 15 amino acids. CDR1 and CDR2 (germline): MDHEN, SYDVKM. The germline V and J ends were trimmed by 5 bases and 3 bases, with 14 bases remaining between them. The CDR3 nucleotides are TGTGCCAGCAGTCCGTCGGGGGGGTTCAATCAGCCCCAGCATTTT. This encodes CASSPSGGFNQPQHF.